This TCR beta chain stems from a study of immune heterogeneity within non-small cell lung tumors. Germline CDR1 reads MNHEY; CDR2 reads SMNVEV (reference sequence). The CDR3 has 14 amino acids. Trimming removed 6 bases from V and 4 bases from J; junction bases left unmatched: 3. Amplifying TCR beta CDR3 involved multiplex PCR carried out with 32 V and 13 J primers. TCRdb recomputed calls from the multiplex PCR reads with MiXCR, one row per CDR3 protein. In the table there are under 3,000 distinct CDR3 sequences, 20% to 30% of which are singletons. Bulk tumor genomic DNA (around 600 ng per sample) served as template. From each primary tumor, several far-apart biopsies were obtained during surgery. The study cohort was described as untreated, and its members had newly diagnosed non-small cell lung cancer. They went on to have curative surgery.

The sequence came from a man in his forties or fifties with non-small cell lung cancer. The chain carries TRBV27 and TRBJ2-2, with 9 bases matching TRBD2. The sample comprised lung tumor tissue. This CDR3 is CASRTSGITGELFF. The CDR3 DNA sequence: TGTGCCAGCAGGACTAGCGGAATCACCGGGGAGCTGTTTTTT.